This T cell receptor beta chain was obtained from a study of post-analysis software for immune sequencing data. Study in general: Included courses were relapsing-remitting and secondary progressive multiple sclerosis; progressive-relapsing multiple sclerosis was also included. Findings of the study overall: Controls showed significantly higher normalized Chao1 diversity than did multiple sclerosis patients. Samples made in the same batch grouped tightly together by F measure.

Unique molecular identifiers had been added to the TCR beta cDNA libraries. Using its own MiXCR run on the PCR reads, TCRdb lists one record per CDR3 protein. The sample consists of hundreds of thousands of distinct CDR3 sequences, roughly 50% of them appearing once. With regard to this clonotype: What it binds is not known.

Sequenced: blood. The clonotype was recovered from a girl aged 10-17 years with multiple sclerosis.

This chain's CDR3 is CSASPGVPLDYGYTF. As DNA, the CDR3 is TGCAGTGCTAGCCCAGGGGTCCCTCTAGACTATGGCTACACCTTC. The chain is built from TRBV20-1 and TRBJ1-2; a weak D match, TRBD1 (6 bases). The CDR3 runs 15 residues. Germline lookup yields CDR1 DFQATT and CDR2 SNEGSKA (reference sequence). Trimming took 3 bases from V and 3 from J, leaving 17 bases between them.